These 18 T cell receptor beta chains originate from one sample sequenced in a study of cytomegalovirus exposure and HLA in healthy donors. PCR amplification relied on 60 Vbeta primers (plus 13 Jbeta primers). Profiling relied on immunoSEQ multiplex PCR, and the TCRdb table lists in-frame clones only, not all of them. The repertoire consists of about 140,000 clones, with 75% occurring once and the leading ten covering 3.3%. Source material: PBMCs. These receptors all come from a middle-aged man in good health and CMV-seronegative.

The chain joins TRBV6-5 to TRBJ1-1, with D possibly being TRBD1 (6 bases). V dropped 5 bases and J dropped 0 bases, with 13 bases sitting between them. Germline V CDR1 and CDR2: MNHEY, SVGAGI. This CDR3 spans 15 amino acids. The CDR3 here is CASSLQGPMNTEAFF. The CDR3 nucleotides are TGTGCCAGCAGTCTACAGGGACCAATGAACACTGAAGCTTTCTTT.

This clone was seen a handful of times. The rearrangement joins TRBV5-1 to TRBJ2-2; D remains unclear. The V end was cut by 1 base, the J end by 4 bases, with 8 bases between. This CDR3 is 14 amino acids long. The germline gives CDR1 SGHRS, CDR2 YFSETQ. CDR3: CASSLLESTGELFF. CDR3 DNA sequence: TGCGCCAGCAGCTTGCTAGAGAGCACCGGGGAGCTGTTTTTT. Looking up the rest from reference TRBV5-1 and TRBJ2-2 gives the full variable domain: KAGVTQTPRYLIKTRGQQVTLSCSPISGHRSVSWYQQTPGQGLQFLFEYFSETQRNKGNFPGRFSGRQFSNSRSEMNVSTLELGDSALYLCASSLLESTGELFFGEGSRLTVL.

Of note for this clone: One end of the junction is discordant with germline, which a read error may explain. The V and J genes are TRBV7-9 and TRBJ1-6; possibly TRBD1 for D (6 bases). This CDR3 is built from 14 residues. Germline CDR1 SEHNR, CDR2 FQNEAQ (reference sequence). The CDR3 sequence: CSSAGGGGRSPLHF. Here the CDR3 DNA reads TGTTCCAGCGCCGGAGGGGGGGGACGCTCACCCCTCCACTTT.

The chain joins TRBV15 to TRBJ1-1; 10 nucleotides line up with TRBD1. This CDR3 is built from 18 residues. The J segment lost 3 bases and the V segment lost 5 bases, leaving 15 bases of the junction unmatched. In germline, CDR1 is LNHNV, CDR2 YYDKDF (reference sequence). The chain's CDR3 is CATSGRDRGRLVDTEAFF. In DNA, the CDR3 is TGTGCCACCAGCGGTCGGGACAGGGGACGGTTAGTGGACACTGAAGCTTTCTTT.

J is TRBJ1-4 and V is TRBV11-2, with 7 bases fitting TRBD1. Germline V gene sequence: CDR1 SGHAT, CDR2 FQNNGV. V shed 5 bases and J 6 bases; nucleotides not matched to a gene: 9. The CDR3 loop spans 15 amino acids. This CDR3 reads CASSRVWDSYEKLFF. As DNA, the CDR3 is TGTGCCAGCAGCCGAGTCTGGGACAGCTATGAAAAACTGTTTTTT.

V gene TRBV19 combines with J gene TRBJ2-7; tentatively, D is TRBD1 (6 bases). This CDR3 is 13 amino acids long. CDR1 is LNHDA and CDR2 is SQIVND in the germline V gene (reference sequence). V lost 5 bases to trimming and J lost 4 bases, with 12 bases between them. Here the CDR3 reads CASSPPRGYEQYF. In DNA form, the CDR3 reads TGTGCCAGTAGTCCACCGAGGGGGTACGAGCAGTACTTC.

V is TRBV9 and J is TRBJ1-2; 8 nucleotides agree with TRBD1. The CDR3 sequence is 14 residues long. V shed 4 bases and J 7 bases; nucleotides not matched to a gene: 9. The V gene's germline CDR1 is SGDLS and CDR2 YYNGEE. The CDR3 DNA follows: TGTGCCAGCAGCCTACAGGACAGGGCGGGTGGCTACACCTTC. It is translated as CASSLQDRAGGYTF.

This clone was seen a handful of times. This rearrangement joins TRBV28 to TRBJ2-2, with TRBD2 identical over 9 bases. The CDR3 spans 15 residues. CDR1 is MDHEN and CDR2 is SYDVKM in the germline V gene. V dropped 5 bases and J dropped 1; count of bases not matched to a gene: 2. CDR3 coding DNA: TGTGCCAGCAGTCTAGCGGGGTGGAACACCGGGGAGCTGTTTTTT. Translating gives CASSLAGWNTGELFF.

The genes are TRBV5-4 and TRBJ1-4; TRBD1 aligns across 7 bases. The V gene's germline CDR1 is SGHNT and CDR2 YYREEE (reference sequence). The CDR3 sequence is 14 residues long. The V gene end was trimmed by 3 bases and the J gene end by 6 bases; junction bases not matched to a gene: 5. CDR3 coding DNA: TGTGCCAGCAGCTACACAGGGGTTGATGAAAAACTGTTTTTT. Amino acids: CASSYTGVDEKLFF. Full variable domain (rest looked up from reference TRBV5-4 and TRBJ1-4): ETGVTQSPTHLIKTRGQQVTLRCSSQSGHNTVSWYQQALGQGPQFIFQYYREEENGRGNFPPRFSGLQFPNYSSELNVNALELDDSALYLCASSYTGVDEKLFFGSGTQLSVL.

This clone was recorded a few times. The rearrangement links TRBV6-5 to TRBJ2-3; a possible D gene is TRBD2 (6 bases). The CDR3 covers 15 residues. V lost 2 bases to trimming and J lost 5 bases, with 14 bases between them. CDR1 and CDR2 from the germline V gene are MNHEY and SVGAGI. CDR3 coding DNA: TGTGCCAGCAGTTACGGGGGGAGCCAAGTAGATACGCAGTATTTT. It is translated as CASSYGGSQVDTQYF.

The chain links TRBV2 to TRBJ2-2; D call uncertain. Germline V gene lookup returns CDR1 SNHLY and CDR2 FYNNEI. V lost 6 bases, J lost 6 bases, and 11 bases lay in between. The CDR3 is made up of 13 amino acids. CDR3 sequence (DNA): TGTGCCAGCAGCCGAGCACGTTCCGGGGAGCTGTTTTTT. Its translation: CASSRARSGELFF. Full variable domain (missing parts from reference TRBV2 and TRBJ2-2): EPEVTQTPSHQVTQMGQEVILRCVPISNHLYFYWYRQILGQKVEFLVSFYNNEISEKSEIFDDQFSVERPDGSNFTLKIRSTKLEDSAMYFCASSRARSGELFFGEGSRLTVL.

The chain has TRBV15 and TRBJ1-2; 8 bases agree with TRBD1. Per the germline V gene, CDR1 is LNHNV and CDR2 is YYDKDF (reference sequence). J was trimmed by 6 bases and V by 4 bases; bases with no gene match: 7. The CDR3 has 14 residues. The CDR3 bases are TGTGCCACCAGCAAGTCAGGGGGCTTTCATGGCTACACCTTC. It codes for CATSKSGGFHGYTF. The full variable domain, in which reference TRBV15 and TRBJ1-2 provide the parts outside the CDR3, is DAMVIQNPRYQVTQFGKPVTLSCSQTLNHNVMYWYQQKSSQAPKLLFHYYDKDFNNEADTPDNFQSRRPNTSFCFLDIRSPGLGDTAMYLCATSKSGGFHGYTFGSGTRLTVV.

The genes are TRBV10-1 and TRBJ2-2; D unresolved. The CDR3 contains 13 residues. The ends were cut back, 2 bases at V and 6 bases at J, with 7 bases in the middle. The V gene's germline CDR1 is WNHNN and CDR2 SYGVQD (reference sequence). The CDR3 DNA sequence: TGCGCCAGCAGTGAGACGCTAGCCGGGGAGCTGTTTTTT. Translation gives CASSETLAGELFF.

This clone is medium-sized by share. The CDR3 protein is CASKLGGGGADTQYF. The CDR3 DNA reads TGTGCCAGCAAATTGGGCGGGGGGGGAGCAGATACGCAGTATTTT. The rearrangement links TRBV7-2 to TRBJ2-3; TRBD2 matches 9 bases. The CDR3 extends over 15 amino acids. From germline, CDR1 is SGHTA and CDR2 FQGNSA. Trimming took 7 bases from V and 4 from J; bases not matched to a gene: 9.

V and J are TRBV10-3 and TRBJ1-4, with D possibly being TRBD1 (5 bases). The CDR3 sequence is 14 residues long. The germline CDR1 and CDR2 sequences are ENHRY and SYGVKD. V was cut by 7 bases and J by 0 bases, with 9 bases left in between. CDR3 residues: CAITGNPTNEKLFF. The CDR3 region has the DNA TGTGCCATCACAGGGAACCCAACTAATGAAAAACTGTTTTTT.

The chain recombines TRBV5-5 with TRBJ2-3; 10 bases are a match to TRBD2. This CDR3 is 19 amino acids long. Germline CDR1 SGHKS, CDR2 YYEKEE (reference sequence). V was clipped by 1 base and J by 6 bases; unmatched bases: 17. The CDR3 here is CASSLRRASGGPARDTQYF. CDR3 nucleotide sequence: TGTGCCAGCAGCTTGAGGCGGGCTAGCGGGGGACCTGCAAGGGATACGCAGTATTTT.

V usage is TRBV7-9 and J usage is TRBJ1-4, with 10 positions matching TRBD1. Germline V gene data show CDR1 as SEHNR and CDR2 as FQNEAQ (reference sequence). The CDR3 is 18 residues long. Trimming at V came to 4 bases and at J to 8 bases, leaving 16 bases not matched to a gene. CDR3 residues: CASSWGLKWDRGGEKLFF. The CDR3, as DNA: TGTGCCAGCAGCTGGGGACTTAAATGGGACAGGGGAGGGGAAAAACTGTTTTTT.

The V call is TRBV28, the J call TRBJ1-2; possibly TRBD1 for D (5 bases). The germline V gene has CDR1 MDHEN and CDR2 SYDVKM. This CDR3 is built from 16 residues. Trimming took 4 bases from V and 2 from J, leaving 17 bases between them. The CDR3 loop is CASSSLDRKWNYGYTF. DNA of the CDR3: TGTGCCAGCAGTTCCCTTGACAGAAAGTGGAACTATGGCTACACCTTC.